This T cell receptor (beta chain) derives from a study of OX40 agonist ivuxolimab in advanced cancers. Study observations and caveats: Among the lowest levels of clonal expansion were found in partial responders at 0.1-3.0 mg/kg.

Note on this clone: Its antigen is as yet unknown.

Only in-frame clones appear in the TCRdb table, and some are missing; sequencing was by immunoSEQ multiplex PCR. The sample records tens of thousands of clones, under 95% being singletons. The input for sequencing was CD4+ or CD8+ T cells sorted from blood, taken in a trial of the OX40 agonist ivuxolimab. This receptor was identified in an adult with an advanced solid tumor such as melanoma, head and neck, liver or kidney cancer.

The DNA for the CDR3 is TGTGCCAGCAGGGGGGACCCGGGGGCCACTGAAGCTTTCTTT. This encodes CASRGDPGATEAFF. This rearrangement joins TRBV6-1 to TRBJ1-1, with D perhaps TRBD1 (6 bases). Trimming left V 6 bases short and J 4 bases short, with 15 bases between. The CDR3 covers 14 residues. CDR1 is MNHNS and CDR2 is SASEGT in the germline V gene.